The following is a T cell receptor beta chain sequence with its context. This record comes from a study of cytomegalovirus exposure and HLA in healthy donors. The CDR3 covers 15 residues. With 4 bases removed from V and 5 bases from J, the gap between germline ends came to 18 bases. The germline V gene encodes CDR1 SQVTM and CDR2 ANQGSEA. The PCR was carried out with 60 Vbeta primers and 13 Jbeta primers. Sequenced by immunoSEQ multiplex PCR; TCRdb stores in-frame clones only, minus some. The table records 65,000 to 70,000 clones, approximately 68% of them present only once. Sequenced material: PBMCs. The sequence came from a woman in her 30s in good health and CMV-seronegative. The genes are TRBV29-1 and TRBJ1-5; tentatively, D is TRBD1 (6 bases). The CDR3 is CSVAREGGTDQPQHF. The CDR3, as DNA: TGCAGCGTTGCTCGGGAGGGGGGAACTGATCAGCCCCAGCATTTT.